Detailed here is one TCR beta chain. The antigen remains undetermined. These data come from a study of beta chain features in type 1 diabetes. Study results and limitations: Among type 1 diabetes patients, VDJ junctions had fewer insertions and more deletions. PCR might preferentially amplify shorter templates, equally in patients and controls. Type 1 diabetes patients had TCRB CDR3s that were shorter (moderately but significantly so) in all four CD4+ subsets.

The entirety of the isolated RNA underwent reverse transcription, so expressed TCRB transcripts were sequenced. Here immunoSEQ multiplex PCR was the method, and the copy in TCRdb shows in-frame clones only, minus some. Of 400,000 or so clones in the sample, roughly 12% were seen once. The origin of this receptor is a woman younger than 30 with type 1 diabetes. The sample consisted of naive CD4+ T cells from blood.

The CDR3 is CASSQLETQYF. In DNA form, the CDR3 reads TGTGCCAGCAGCCAACTTGAGACCCAGTACTTC. V and J are TRBV14 and TRBJ2-5; D remains ambiguous. Trimming took 2 bases from V and 5 from J, leaving 3 bases between them. CDR3 size: 11 residues. Germline V CDR1 and CDR2: SGHDN, FVKESK.